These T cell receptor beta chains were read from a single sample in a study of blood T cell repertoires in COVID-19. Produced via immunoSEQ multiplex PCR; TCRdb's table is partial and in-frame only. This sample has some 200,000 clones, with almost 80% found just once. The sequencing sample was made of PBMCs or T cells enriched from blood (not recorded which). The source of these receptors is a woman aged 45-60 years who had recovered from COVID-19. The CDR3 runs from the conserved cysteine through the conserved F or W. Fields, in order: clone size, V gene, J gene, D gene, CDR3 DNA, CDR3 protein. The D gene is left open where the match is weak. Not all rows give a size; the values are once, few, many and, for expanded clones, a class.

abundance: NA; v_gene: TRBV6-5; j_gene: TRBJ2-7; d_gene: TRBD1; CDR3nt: TGTGCCAGCAGTTCCCTCCAGAGACAGGGATTGGGGCAGTACTTC; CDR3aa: CASSSLQRQGLGQYF
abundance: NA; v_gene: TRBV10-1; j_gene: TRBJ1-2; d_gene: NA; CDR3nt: TGCGCCAGCAGTCCTGCTCCCGGAGTTGGCTACACCTTC; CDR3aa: CASSPAPGVGYTF
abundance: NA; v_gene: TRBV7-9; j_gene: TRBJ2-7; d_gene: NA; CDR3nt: TGTGCCAGCAGCCCTTTTATTAGCTACGAGCAGTACTTC; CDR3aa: CASSPFISYEQYF
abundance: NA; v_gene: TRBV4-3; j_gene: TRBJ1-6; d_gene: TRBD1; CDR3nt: TGCGCCAGCAGCCAAGCCGGGACAGCCTATAATTCACCCCTCCACTTT; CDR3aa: CASSQAGTAYNSPLHF
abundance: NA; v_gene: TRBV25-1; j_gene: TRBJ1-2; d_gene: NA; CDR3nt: TGTGCCAGCAGTTCTCAACAGGGTCCCTATGGCTACACCTTC; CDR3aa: CASSSQQGPYGYTF
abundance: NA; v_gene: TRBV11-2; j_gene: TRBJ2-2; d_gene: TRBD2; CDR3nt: TGTGCCAGCAGCTTGGGACTAGCGAGCACCGGGGAGCTGTTTTTT; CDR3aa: CASSLGLASTGELFF
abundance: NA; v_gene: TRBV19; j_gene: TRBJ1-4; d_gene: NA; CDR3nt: TGTGCCAGTAGACGAGGCTTCAACACCGCCGCGACTAATGAAAAACTGTTTTTT; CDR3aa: CASRRGFNTAATNEKLFF
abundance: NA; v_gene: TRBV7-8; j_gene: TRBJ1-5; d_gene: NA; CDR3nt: TGTGCCAGCAGCTTAGGGTCGACTCCTTATAGCAATCAGCCCCAGCATTTT; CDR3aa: CASSLGSTPYSNQPQHF
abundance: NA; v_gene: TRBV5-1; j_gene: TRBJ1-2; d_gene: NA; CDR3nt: TGCGCCAGCAGCTTTGCGGGGTACGGTGGCGGCTACACCTTC; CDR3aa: CASSFAGYGGGYTF
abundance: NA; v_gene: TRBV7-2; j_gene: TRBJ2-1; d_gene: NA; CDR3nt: TGTGCCAGCAGCTTTTACCTGGCAAATGAGCAGTTCTTC; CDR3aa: CASSFYLANEQFF
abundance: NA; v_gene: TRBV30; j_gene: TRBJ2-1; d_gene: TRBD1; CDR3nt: TGTGCCTGGAGGACAGGGAATGAGCAGTTCTTC; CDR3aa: CAWRTGNEQFF
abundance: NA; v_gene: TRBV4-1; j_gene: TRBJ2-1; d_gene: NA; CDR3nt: TGCGCCAGCAGCCAAGACCCCGGACAGAACAATGAGCAGTTCTTC; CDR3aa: CASSQDPGQNNEQFF
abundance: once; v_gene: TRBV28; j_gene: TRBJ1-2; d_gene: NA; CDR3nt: TGTGCCAGCAGCATAACAGGGAACTATGGCTACACCTTC; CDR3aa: CASSITGNYGYTF
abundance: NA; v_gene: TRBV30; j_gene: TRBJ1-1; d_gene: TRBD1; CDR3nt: TGTGCCTCCCTGACAGGGGGTACTGAAGCTTTCTTT; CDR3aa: CASLTGGTEAFF
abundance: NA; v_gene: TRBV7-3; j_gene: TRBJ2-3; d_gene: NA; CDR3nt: TGTGCCAGCAGCTCGCACTCTGGGCTGTCGCAGTATTTT; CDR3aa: CASSSHSGLSQYF
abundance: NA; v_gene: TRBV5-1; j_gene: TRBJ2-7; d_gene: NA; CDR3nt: TGCGCCAGCAGCGACGGAGGCCTCGCCTACGAGCAGTACTTC; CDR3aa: CASSDGGLAYEQYF
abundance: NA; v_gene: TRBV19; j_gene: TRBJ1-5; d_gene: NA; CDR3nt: TGTGCCAGTATCGGGGGGCTACTTCAGCCCCAGCATTTT; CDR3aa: CASIGGLLQPQHF
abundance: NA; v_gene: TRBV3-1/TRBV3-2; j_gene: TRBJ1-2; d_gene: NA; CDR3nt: TGTGCCAGCAGCCAAAAGAGGAGGGGAGCTAACTATGGCTACACCTTC; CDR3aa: CASSQKRRGANYGYTF
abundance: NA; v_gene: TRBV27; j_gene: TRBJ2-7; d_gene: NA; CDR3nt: TGTGCCAGCAGTGACAGCCCTTACGAGCAGTACTTC; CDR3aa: CASSDSPYEQYF
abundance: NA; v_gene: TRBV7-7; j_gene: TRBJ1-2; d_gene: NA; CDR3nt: TGTGCCAGCAGCCCGGACGGGGGAGCAGGGACTTCGCCCGGCTACACCTTC; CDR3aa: CASSPDGGAGTSPGYTF
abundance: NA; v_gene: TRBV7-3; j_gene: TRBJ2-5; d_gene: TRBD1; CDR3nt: TGTGCCAGCAACCAGGGGGACCAAGAGACCCAGTACTTC; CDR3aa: CASNQGDQETQYF
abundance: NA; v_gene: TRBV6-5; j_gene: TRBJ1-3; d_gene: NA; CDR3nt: TGTGCCAGCAGCAGAGGAAACACCATATATTTT; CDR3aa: CASSRGNTIYF
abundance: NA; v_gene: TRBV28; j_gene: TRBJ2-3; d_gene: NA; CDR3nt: TGTGCCAGCAGTTCACAGGGATCTACGCAGTATTTT; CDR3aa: CASSSQGSTQYF
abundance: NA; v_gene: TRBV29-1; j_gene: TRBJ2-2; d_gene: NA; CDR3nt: TGCAGCGTCCGAACTAGACGGGACACCGGGGAGCTGTTTTTT; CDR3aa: CSVRTRRDTGELFF
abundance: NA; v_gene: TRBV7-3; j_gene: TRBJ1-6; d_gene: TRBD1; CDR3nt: TGTGCCAGTGGACAGGGGAATAATTCACCCCTCCACTTT; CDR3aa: CASGQGNNSPLHF
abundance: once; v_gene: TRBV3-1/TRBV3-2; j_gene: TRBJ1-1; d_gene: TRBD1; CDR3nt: TGTGCCAGCAGCCGACAGGGGGACACTGAAGCTTTCTTT; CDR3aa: CASSRQGDTEAFF
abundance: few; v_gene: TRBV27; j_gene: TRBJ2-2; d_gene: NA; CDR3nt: TGTGCCAGCAGTCCTCGGGGGGCGGGACTCACCGGGGAGCTGTTTTTT; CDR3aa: CASSPRGAGLTGELFF
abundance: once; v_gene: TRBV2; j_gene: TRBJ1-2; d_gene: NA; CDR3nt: TGTGCCAGCAATCTCTTCGTGACAGGTTCTAGCTATGGCTACACCTTC; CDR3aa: CASNLFVTGSSYGYTF
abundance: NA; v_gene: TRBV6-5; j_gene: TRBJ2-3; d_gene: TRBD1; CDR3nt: TGTGCCAGCAGTTACACCGGACAGGGCAAAACAGATACGCAGTATTTT; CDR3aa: CASSYTGQGKTDTQYF
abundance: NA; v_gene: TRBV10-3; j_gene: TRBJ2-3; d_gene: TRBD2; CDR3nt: TGTGCCATCAGTGAGTCGAGGTCAAGCGGGAGCCTCACAGATACGCAGTATTTT; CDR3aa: CAISESRSSGSLTDTQYF
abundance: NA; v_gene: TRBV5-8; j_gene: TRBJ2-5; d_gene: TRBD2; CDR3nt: TGTGCCAGCAGCCCCGGGACTAGCGGGAGAGAGACCCAGTACTTC; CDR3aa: CASSPGTSGRETQYF
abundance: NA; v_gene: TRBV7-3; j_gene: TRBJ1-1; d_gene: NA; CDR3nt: TGTGCCAGCAGCTCCAATGCGGCGGGACGGACTGAAGCTTTCTTT; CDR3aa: CASSSNAAGRTEAFF
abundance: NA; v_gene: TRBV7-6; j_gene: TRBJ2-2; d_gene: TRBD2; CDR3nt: TGTGCCAGCAGCTTAGGGGCAGCGGGAGACATCTTTGGCACCGGGGAGCTGTTTTTT; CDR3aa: CASSLGAAGDIFGTGELFF
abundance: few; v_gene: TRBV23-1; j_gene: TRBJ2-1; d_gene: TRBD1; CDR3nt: TGCGCCAGCAGACCGGGACAGTCCTACAATGAGCAGTTCTTC; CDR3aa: CASRPGQSYNEQFF
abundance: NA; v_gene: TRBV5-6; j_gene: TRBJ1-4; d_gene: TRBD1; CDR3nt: TGTGCCAGCAGCTTGGCCGGCCATAGGACAGGGAAGGAAAAACTGTTTTTT; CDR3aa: CASSLAGHRTGKEKLFF
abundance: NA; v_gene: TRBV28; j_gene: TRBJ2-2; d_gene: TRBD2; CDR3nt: TGTGCCAGCAGCCTACCTAGCGGTCGGGGCGGGGAGCTGTTTTTT; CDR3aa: CASSLPSGRGGELFF
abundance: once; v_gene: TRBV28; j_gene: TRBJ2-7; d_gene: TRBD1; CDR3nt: TGTGCCAGCAGTTTAAGATTTGGGACAGGGTGGTACGAGCAGTACTTC; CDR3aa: CASSLRFGTGWYEQYF
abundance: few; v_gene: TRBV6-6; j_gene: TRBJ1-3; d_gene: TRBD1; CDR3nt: TGTGCCAGCAGCTCTACAGGGGGCCACTCTGGAAACACCATATATTTT; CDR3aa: CASSSTGGHSGNTIYF
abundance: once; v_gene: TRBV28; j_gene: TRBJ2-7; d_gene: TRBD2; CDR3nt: TGTGCCACCCGAAGAGCGGGAGGGCCGTACGAGCAGTACTTC; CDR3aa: CATRRAGGPYEQYF
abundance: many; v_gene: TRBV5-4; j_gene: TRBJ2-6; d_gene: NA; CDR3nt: TGTGCCAGCAGCCAACAGCACTCTGGGGCCAACGTCCTGACTTTC; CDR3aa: CASSQQHSGANVLTF
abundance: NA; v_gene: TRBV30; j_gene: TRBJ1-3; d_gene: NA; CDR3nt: TGTGCCTGTGGCTGGGCGAACGGAAACACCATATATTTT; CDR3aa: CACGWANGNTIYF
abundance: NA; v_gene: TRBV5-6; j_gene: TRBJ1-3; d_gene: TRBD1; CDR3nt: TGTGCCAGCACCCGACAGGGTTTCTCTGGAAACACCATATATTTT; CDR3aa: CASTRQGFSGNTIYF
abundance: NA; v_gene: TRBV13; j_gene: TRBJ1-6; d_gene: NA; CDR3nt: TGTGCCAGCAGCTTACGCAGGGAGGCCTATAATTCACCCCTCCACTTT; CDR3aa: CASSLRREAYNSPLHF
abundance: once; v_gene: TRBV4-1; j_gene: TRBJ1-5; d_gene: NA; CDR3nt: TGCGCCAGCACCAAAGAGGGTGGGGGGGGTTATAGCAATCAGCCCCAGCATTTT; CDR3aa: CASTKEGGGGYSNQPQHF
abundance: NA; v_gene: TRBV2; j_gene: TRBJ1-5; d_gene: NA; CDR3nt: TGTGCCAGCAGTGACGGAGGAAACCGGGTGTCGCCCCAGCATTTT; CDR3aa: CASSDGGNRVSPQHF
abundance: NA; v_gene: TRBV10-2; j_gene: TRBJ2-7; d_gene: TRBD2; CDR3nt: TGCGCCAGCAGTGATCTGGCAGCGGGGTCCTACGAGCAGTACTTC; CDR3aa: CASSDLAAGSYEQYF
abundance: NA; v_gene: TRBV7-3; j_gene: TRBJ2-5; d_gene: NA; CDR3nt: TGTGCCAGCAGCCTAGGCCTCCAAGAGACCCAGTACTTC; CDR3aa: CASSLGLQETQYF
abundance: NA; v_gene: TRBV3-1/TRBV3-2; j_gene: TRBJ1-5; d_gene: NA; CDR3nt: TGTGCCAGCAGCCCGGGGAGGGCGAGCAATCAGCCCCAGCATTTT; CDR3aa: CASSPGRASNQPQHF
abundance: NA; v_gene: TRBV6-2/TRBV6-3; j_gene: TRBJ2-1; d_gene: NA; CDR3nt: TGTGCCAGCAGCTTCCTTCGCAATGAGCAGTTCTTC; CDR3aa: CASSFLRNEQFF
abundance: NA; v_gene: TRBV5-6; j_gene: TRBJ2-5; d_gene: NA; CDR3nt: TGTGCCAGCAGCTTTGGGGGGGCTGGGGAGACCCAGTACTTC; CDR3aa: CASSFGGAGETQYF